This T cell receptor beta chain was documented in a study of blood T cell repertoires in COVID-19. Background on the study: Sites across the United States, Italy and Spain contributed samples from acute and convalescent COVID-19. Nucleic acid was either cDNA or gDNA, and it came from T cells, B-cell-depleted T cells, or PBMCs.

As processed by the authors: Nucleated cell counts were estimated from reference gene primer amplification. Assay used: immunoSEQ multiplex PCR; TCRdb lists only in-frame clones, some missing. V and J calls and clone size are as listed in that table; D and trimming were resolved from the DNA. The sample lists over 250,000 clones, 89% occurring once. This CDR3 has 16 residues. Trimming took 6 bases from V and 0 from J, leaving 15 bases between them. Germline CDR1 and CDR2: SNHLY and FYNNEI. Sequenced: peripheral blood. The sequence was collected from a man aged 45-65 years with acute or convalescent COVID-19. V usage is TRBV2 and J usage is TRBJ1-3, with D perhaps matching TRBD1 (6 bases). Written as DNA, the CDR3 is TGTGCCAGCAGCCCCACATGGGACACCTCTGGAAACACCATATATTTT. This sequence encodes CASSPTWDTSGNTIYF.